In this sample, the clone carrying this T cell receptor beta chain turned up a few times. Its antigen is currently unknown. This entry comes from a study of CD8 T cells in ankylosing spondylitis. Regarding the study as a whole: Disease-linked clones reportedly showed significant enrichment in matched ankylosing spondylitis synovial fluid.

Each CDR3 protein is one row after TCRdb ran MiXCR on the 5' RACE reads. The data show about 340,000 distinct CDR3 sequences, roughly 20% seen once. The germline V and J ends were trimmed by 6 bases and 3 bases, with 15 bases remaining between them. The CDR3 totals 15 residues. This TCR was sampled from a male donor with ankylosing spondylitis or in good health (not recorded which). The chain uses TRBV12-3 or TRBV12-4 and TRBJ2-1; tentatively, D is TRBD2 (6 bases). Sample: blood, either unsorted or a sorted T cell fraction (not recorded which). The DNA for the CDR3 is TGTGCCAGCAGCTTGCGAACGGGGGTCTACAATGAGCAGTTCTTC. It translates to CASSLRTGVYNEQFF.